Here is one T cell receptor beta chain with its context. The entry originates in a study of blood T cell repertoires in COVID-19. Study context: Some COVID-19 samples were acute and others convalescent; all came from the United States, Italy and Spain.

Source study methods: From reference gene primer amplification, estimates of nucleated cell counts were derived. Here immunoSEQ multiplex PCR was the method, and the copy in TCRdb shows in-frame clones only, minus some. V, J and clone size derive from that table, while D and trimming were established from the DNA sequence. Here the sample spans about 28,000 clones, around 72% being singletons. V shed 3 bases and J 5 bases; nucleotides not matched to a gene: 11. Germline V lookup: CDR1 KGHSH, CDR2 LQKENI. The CDR3 spans 17 residues. The V and J genes are TRBV18 and TRBJ1-4; 8 bases agree with TRBD1. What was sequenced was peripheral blood. The clonotype was recovered from a boy between 2 and 15 years old with active or convalescent COVID-19. CDR3 loop: CASSPMVRDRRNEKLFF. CDR3 DNA sequence: TGTGCCAGCTCACCGATGGTCCGGGACAGGAGGAATGAAAAACTGTTTTTT.